Listed below are T cell receptor beta chains from one sample, sequenced in a study of breast tumors, draining lymph nodes, adjacent tissues. TCRdb re-called the multiplex PCR reads through MiXCR, storing one row per CDR3 protein. The profile shows approximately 210,000 distinct CDR3 sequences, about 34% of them singletons. Sequenced material: axillary lymph node tissue. These TCRs come from a female donor with breast cancer. Some clones in this sample may be carry-over from other donors' samples. The CDR3 runs from the conserved cysteine through the conserved F or W. A D gene is named only where the DNA matches it firmly. Size is omitted from some rows. Given values are once, few, many or a class for expanded clones.

v_call	clone_size	j_call	d_call	cdr3_aa	cdr3_nt
TRBV19	many	TRBJ2-5	-	CASSSTGQRETQYF	TGTGCCAGTAGCTCAACAGGGCAACGAGAGACCCAGTACTTC
TRBV5-8	-	TRBJ1-6	-	CASSFYICSASPRAYNSPLHF	-
TRBV20-1	many	TRBJ1-3	-	CSARDHRSSGNTIYF	TGCAGTGCTAGAGATCACAGGAGCTCTGGAAACACCATATATTTT
TRBV6-1	few	TRBJ1-2	-	CASSQRGGYTF	TGTGCCAGCAGTCAGAGGGGTGGCTACACCTTC
TRBV6-1	many	TRBJ1-6	TRBD1	CASTTGGFNNSPLHF	TGTGCCAGCACGACAGGGGGGTTCAATAATTCACCCCTCCACTTT
TRBV2	many	TRBJ2-1	-	CASTLGTLVYNEQFF	TGTGCCAGCACCCTCGGGACACTTGTTTACAATGAGCAGTTCTTC
TRBV6-5	-	TRBJ1-5	-	CASSEVPSSSNQPQHF	TGTGCCAGCAGTGAAGTCCCGAGTTCTAGCAATCAGCCCCAGCATTTT
TRBV5-8	many	TRBJ1-2	-	CASSLSGNGYTF	TGTGCCAGCAGCTTATCAGGGAATGGCTACACCTTC
TRBV6-5	-	TRBJ1-1	-	CASSKTGGNTEAFF	TGTGCCAGCAGTAAGACGGGCGGGAACACTGAAGCTTTCTTT
TRBV10-3	once	TRBJ1-2	TRBD1	CAISEGLGLGQGYGYTF	TGTGCCATCAGTGAGGGTTTAGGGTTAGGACAGGGCTATGGCTACACCTTC
TRBV29-1	many	TRBJ2-3	TRBD2	CSVEDGGSYTDTQYF	TGCAGCGTTGAAGATGGCGGGAGCTACACAGATACGCAGTATTTT
TRBV2	-	TRBJ2-1	-	CASSAIGGDNEQFF	TGTGCCAGCAGTGCTATAGGGGGGGACAATGAGCAGTTCTTC
TRBV5-1	many	TRBJ2-1	TRBD2	CASSLGLAGGLYNEQFF	TGCGCCAGCAGCCTCGGACTAGCGGGGGGGTTATACAATGAGCAGTTCTTC
TRBV12-3/TRBV12-4	many	TRBJ1-5	-	CASSPVGQPQHF	TGTGCCAGCAGCCCGGTAGGACAGCCCCAGCATTTT
TRBV29-1	many	TRBJ1-2	-	CSAQDIYGYTF	TGCAGCGCCCAAGACATCTATGGCTACACCTTC
TRBV13	many	TRBJ2-2	TRBD2	CASSKPTSANTGELFF	TGTGCCAGCAGCAAACCAACTAGCGCGAACACCGGGGAGCTGTTTTTT
TRBV2	-	TRBJ1-5	-	CASTSLGAINQPQHF	TGTGCCAGCACCTCCCTCGGGGCTATTAATCAGCCCCAGCATTTT
TRBV20-1	-	TRBJ1-1	-	CSARDLREGLRTEAFF	TGCAGTGCTAGAGATCTCAGGGAGGGGTTAAGGACTGAAGCTTTCTTT
TRBV9	many	TRBJ2-7	TRBD2	CASSESLAGGPYEQYF	TGTGCCAGCAGCGAGTCGCTAGCGGGAGGGCCGTACGAGCAGTACTTC
TRBV14	many	TRBJ2-5	TRBD1	CASSLLGQGGGTQYF	TGTGCCAGCAGCCTATTGGGACAGGGCGGAGGGACCCAGTACTTC
TRBV7-8	many	TRBJ2-7	TRBD1	CASNDRGNYEQYF	TGTGCCAGCAATGACAGGGGCAACTACGAGCAGTACTTC
TRBV10-3	many	TRBJ1-5	TRBD1	CAISEGGEQPQHF	TGTGCCATCAGTGAAGGGGGCGAACAGCCCCAGCATTTT
TRBV28	-	TRBJ2-3	-	CASSLPGRPDTQYF	TGTGCCAGCAGTTTGCCCGGGAGACCAGATACGCAGTATTTT
TRBV2	once	TRBJ2-7	-	CASVPGGRAWEQYF	TGTGCCAGCGTACCCGGAGGTCGGGCCTGGGAGCAGTACTTC
TRBV10-3	-	TRBJ1-6	-	CAISWQVKDSPLHF	TGTGCCATCAGTTGGCAGGTGAAAGATTCACCCCTCCACTTT
TRBV2	many	TRBJ2-6	TRBD1	CASSAGQGYSGANVLTF	TGTGCCAGCAGTGCGGGACAGGGCTACTCTGGGGCCAACGTCCTGACTTTC
TRBV18	many	TRBJ1-3	-	CASSPATGNTIYF	TGTGCCAGCTCACCGGCGACAGGAAACACCATATATTTT
TRBV6-6	many	TRBJ2-3	-	CASSYSPSSLGDTQYF	TGTGCCAGCAGTTACTCGCCATCCAGCTTGGGAGATACGCAGTATTTT
TRBV3-2	-	TRBJ2-5	-	CASSGGGLRETQYF	TGTGCCAGCAGCGGCGGGGGGTTACGGGAGACCCAGTACTTC
TRBV9	many	TRBJ2-1	TRBD2	CASSVEGLAANEQFF	TGTGCCAGCAGCGTAGAGGGACTAGCGGCTAATGAGCAGTTCTTC
TRBV19	many	TRBJ1-1	-	CASRPLTPLNTEAFF	TGTGCCAGTAGACCCCTAACACCACTGAACACTGAAGCTTTCTTT
TRBV30	-	TRBJ2-7	TRBD2	CAWSAGAGGYEQYF	TGTGCCTGGAGCGCTGGGGCGGGAGGCTACGAGCAGTACTTC
TRBV7-9	-	TRBJ2-5	-	CASSWGAGETQYF	TGTGCCAGCAGCTGGGGGGCAGGGGAGACCCAGTACTTC
TRBV6-2/TRBV6-3	few	TRBJ2-1	-	CASSSIARTLILEQFF	TGTGCCAGCAGCTCGATAGCGCGGACTCTGATCCTTGAGCAGTTCTTC
TRBV6-1	many	TRBJ2-2	-	CAATIGTGELFF	TGTGCCGCAACGATAGGCACCGGGGAGCTGTTTTTT
TRBV4-1	-	TRBJ2-7	TRBD1	CASSLLPDRDDEQYF	TGCGCCAGCAGCCTCCTCCCGGACAGGGACGACGAGCAGTACTTC
TRBV24-1	-	TRBJ2-1	TRBD2	CATSVWGGNEQFF	TGTGCCACCAGTGTCTGGGGGGGAAATGAGCAGTTCTTC
TRBV18	many	TRBJ1-6	-	CASGDSNSPLHF	TGTGCCAGTGGAGATTCTAATTCACCCCTCCACTTT
TRBV6-6	-	TRBJ2-5	TRBD2	CASSYSGTTQETQYF	TGTGCCAGCAGTTACTCTGGGACTACTCAAGAGACCCAGTACTTC
TRBV15	many	TRBJ1-5	-	CATSITPVSNQPQHF	TGTGCCACCAGCATAACCCCGGTTAGCAATCAGCCCCAGCATTTT
TRBV12-3/TRBV12-4	-	TRBJ1-6	-	CASKAGAGSNSPLHF	TGTGCCAGCAAGGCAGGGGCAGGGTCCAATTCACCCCTCCACTTT
TRBV19	many	TRBJ2-3	TRBD1	CASSPGAGGRDTQYF	TGTGCCAGTAGCCCCGGGGCAGGGGGTCGGGATACGCAGTATTTT
TRBV20-1	many	TRBJ1-5	-	CSAGLGGGAAQPQHF	TGCAGTGCTGGGCTAGGGGGGGGGGCGGCTCAGCCCCAGCATTTT
TRBV5-1	many	TRBJ2-7	TRBD1	CASSQDRGIPYEQYF	TGCGCCAGCAGCCAGGACAGGGGGATACCTTACGAGCAGTACTTC
TRBV10-3	many	TRBJ2-1	TRBD2	CAISDVAGGPGNEQFF	TGTGCCATCAGTGACGTAGCGGGAGGGCCTGGCAATGAGCAGTTCTTC
TRBV6-2/TRBV6-3	few	TRBJ2-7	TRBD1	CASRRRTGGFTYEQYF	TGTGCCAGCAGACGCCGGACAGGGGGTTTCACCTACGAGCAGTACTTC
TRBV20-1	many	TRBJ1-3	-	CSARDLGRGSGNTIYF	TGCAGTGCTAGGGATTTGGGCCGGGGCTCTGGAAACACCATATATTTT
TRBV7-8	many	TRBJ2-1	-	CASSIDLSSYNEQFF	TGTGCCAGCAGCATTGACCTGAGCTCCTACAATGAGCAGTTCTTC
TRBV7-6	many	TRBJ2-3	TRBD1	CASTRQGATDTQYF	TGTGCCAGCACGAGACAGGGGGCCACAGATACGCAGTATTTT
TRBV7-3	-	TRBJ2-5	TRBD2	CASSLSLAGAQETQYF	TGTGCCAGCAGCTTAAGTCTAGCGGGGGCCCAAGAGACCCAGTACTTC
TRBV6-6	many	TRBJ1-4	-	CASSQGRGLGKGEKLFF	TGTGCCAGCAGTCAGGGAAGGGGATTAGGGAAGGGTGAAAAACTGTTTTTT
TRBV5-4	-	TRBJ1-6	-	CASSHDSLNSPLHF	TGTGCCAGCAGCCACGACAGCCTTAATTCACCCCTCCACTTT
TRBV10-2	-	TRBJ1-6	-	CASTHQGSNSPLHF	TGCGCCAGCACCCATCAGGGGAGTAATTCACCCCTCCACTTT
TRBV6-1	many	TRBJ1-4	TRBD1	CASSAVDRAGKLFF	TGTGCCAGCAGTGCCGTCGACAGGGCAGGAAAACTGTTTTTT
TRBV24-1	many	TRBJ2-1	-	CATSDSAWTRAYNEQFF	TGTGCCACCAGTGATAGCGCCTGGACTCGGGCCTACAATGAGCAGTTCTTC
TRBV5-1	once	TRBJ2-2	TRBD1	CASSLPGTGNTGELFF	TGCGCCAGCAGCTTGCCCGGGACAGGGAACACCGGGGAGCTGTTTTTT
TRBV5-5	-	TRBJ2-1	TRBD2	CASSLLVGGSQDEQFF	TGTGCCAGCAGCTTGCTCGTGGGGGGGTCGCAAGATGAGCAGTTCTTC
TRBV7-3	many	TRBJ2-1	TRBD2	CASSPSGFGYNEQFF	TGTGCCAGCAGCCCTAGCGGGTTCGGTTACAATGAGCAGTTCTTC